These 8 T cell receptor beta chains originate from one sample sequenced in a study of cytotoxic CD8 clonotypes in ibrutinib-treated CLL. Sequenced by immunoSEQ multiplex PCR; TCRdb stores in-frame clones only, minus some. Here the sample spans about 250,000 clones, less than 75% being singletons. The material sequenced was PBMCs, taken after 24 months of ibrutinib treatment. These receptors were taken from a human donor with chronic lymphocytic leukemia.

There are a few counts of this clone. The chain recombines TRBV11-3 with TRBJ2-2; D remains unclear. CDR1 is SGHNT and CDR2 is YENEEA in the germline V gene. Trimming took 2 bases from V and 6 from J, leaving 1 base between them. This CDR3 is 11 amino acids long. The CDR3 is CASSLSGELFF. The CDR3 DNA reads TGTGCCAGCAGCTTATCCGGGGAGCTGTTTTTT. Full variable domain (missing parts from reference TRBV11-3 and TRBJ2-2): EAGVVQSPRYKIIEKKQPVAFWCNPISGHNTLYWYLQNLGQGPELLIRYENEEAVDDSQLPKDRFSAERLKGVDSTLKIQPAELGDSAVYLCASSLSGELFFGEGSRLTVL.

The chain is built from TRBV6-1 and TRBJ2-6; D is possibly TRBD1 (5 bases). The germline CDR1 and CDR2 sequences are MNHNS and SASEGT. The CDR3 totals 17 residues. V was cut by 4 bases and J by 2 bases, with 15 bases left in between. The CDR3 DNA sequence: TGTGCCAGCAGTGGGGGCTCAGGGTCTCCTGGGGCCAACGTCCTGACTTTC. Its translation: CASSGGSGSPGANVLTF.

J is TRBJ1-3 and V is TRBV5-1; D gene unclear. Looked up from germline, CDR1 is SGHRS and CDR2 is YFSETQ. Trimming took off 1 base at V and 0 bases at J, with 8 bases between the two ends. The CDR3 totals 15 residues. In nucleotides, the CDR3 is TGCGCCAGCAGCTTGAGTATGGTCTCTGGAAACACCATATATTTT. The encoded protein is CASSLSMVSGNTIYF.

The rearrangement joins TRBV6-6 to TRBJ1-3, with D maybe TRBD1 (5 bases). The V gene's germline CDR1 is MNHNY and CDR2 SVGAGI (reference sequence). Trimming took 5 bases from V and 0 from J, leaving 11 bases between them. The CDR3 is 15 amino acids. DNA of the CDR3: TGTGCCAGCAGTCTCGGGGCGACCTCTGGAAACACCATATATTTT. Encoded protein: CASSLGATSGNTIYF.

The chain links TRBV11-3 to TRBJ2-7, with a weak D call TRBD2 (5 bases). V dropped 5 bases and J dropped 7 bases, with 15 bases sitting between them. This CDR3 has 13 residues. Germline CDR1 SGHNT, CDR2 YENEEA. The DNA of the CDR3 is TGTGCCAGCAGCCCCGGACTCTCACGGGAGCAGTACTTC. Its translation is CASSPGLSREQYF.

V and J are TRBV5-1 and TRBJ2-5; maybe TRBD2 (5 bases). V was pared by 4 bases and J by 0 bases, with 13 bases between. Germline values: CDR1 SGHRS, CDR2 YFSETQ. The CDR3 has 15 residues. The CDR3 coding sequence is TGCGCCAGCAGCCTGGGGAGAGCGGACCAAGAGACCCAGTACTTC. Protein: CASSLGRADQETQYF.

This chain links TRBV4-2 with TRBJ1-2; D is unresolved. From germline, CDR1 is LGHNA and CDR2 YNFKEQ. This CDR3 is 14 amino acids long. The V end was cut by 0 bases, the J end by 4 bases, with 9 bases between. The CDR3 DNA sequence: TGTGCCAGCAGCCAAGATGTGTCGGTCTATGGCTACACCTTC. It specifies CASSQDVSVYGYTF.

This chain connects TRBV27 to TRBJ2-1, with TRBD1 identical over 8 bases. Germline-derived CDR1 and CDR2 are MNHEY and SMNVEV (reference sequence). V was pared by 2 bases and J by 7 bases, with 10 bases of the junction left unmatched. The CDR3 contains 16 residues. As DNA, the CDR3 is TGTGCCAGCAGTTTACGACGGGCGACAGGGGAGAATGAGCAGTTCTTC. Amino acid sequence: CASSLRRATGENEQFF.